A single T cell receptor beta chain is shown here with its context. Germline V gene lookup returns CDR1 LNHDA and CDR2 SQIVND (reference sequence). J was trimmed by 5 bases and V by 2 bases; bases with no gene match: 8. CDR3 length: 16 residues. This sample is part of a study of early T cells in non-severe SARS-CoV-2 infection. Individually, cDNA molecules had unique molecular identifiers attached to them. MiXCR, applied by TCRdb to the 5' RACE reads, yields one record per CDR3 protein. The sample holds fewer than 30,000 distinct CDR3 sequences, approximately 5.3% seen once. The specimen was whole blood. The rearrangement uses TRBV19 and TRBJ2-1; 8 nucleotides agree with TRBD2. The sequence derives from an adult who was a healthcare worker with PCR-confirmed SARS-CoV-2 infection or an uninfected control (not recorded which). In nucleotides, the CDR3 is TGTGCCAGTAGTATAAGTTTTTCGGGAGGGGACAATGAGCAGTTCTTC. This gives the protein CASSISFSGGDNEQFF.